These 26 T cell receptor beta chains share one sample of origin, sequenced in a study of PD-1 blockade in classical Hodgkin lymphoma. The time point: cycle 4 day 1 (C4D1), after more than five weeks of nivolumab. With no exception, relapse followed autologous stem cell transplantation in all patients, and brentuximab vedotin exposure varied. Generated by immunoSEQ multiplex PCR, the TCRdb table keeps only in-frame clones and is missing some. The sample has tens of thousands of clones, more than 70% seen once. The sequencing here drew on peripheral blood mononuclear cells (PBMCs), taken before the fourth cycle of nivolumab. Receptor source: a human donor with classical Hodgkin lymphoma.

This clone was observed many times. The chain combines TRBV7-6 with TRBJ2-7; 10 nucleotides match TRBD2. In germline, CDR1 is SGHVS, CDR2 FNYEAQ. V was pared by 1 base and J by 3 bases, with 6 bases of the junction left unmatched. The CDR3 has 16 amino acids. The CDR3 DNA is TGTGCCAGCAGCTTAGGGGCTAGCGGGAGTAACTACGAGCAGTACTTC. Residues: CASSLGASGSNYEQYF.

The chain's CDR3 is CASSFRSRGAEQYF. CDR3 DNA: TGTGCCAGCAGCTTCCGATCCAGGGGTGCCGAGCAGTACTTC. The chain links TRBV11-2 to TRBJ2-7; TRBD1 is a possible D gene (6 bases). The germline V and J ends were trimmed by 3 bases and 6 bases, with 15 bases remaining between them. Germline CDR1 is SGHAT and CDR2 is FQNNGV. The length of the CDR3 is 14 residues.

CDR3 amino acids: CASSPAGRWNTGELFF. In DNA, the CDR3 is TGTGCCAGCAGTCCGGCGGGTAGATGGAACACCGGGGAGCTGTTTTTT. This chain connects TRBV6-6 to TRBJ2-2, with D perhaps TRBD2 (5 bases). Germline V gene sequence: CDR1 MNHNY, CDR2 SVGAGI (reference sequence). The CDR3 has 16 amino acids. Trimming cost V 5 bases and J 1 base, with 14 bases left between them.

The V and J genes are TRBV27 and TRBJ1-5; D is undetermined. The V gene's germline CDR1 is MNHEY and CDR2 SMNVEV (reference sequence). The CDR3 contains 15 residues. With 6 bases removed from V and 0 bases from J, the gap between germline ends came to 12 bases. The CDR3 loop is CASSPTINSNQPQHF. The CDR3 region has the DNA TGTGCCAGCAGCCCGACGATTAATAGCAATCAGCCCCAGCATTTT.

This clone was detected only once. The chain employs TRBV7-9 and TRBJ2-2; possibly TRBD2 for D (5 bases). CDR1 SEHNR and CDR2 FQNEAQ come from the germline V gene (reference sequence). V was cut by 1 base and J by 5 bases, with 5 bases left in between. This CDR3 contains 13 residues. The CDR3 here is CASSLGGTGELFF. For the CDR3, the DNA is TGTGCCAGCAGCTTAGGAGGGACCGGGGAGCTGTTTTTT.

This sequence joins TRBV18 and TRBJ2-7; possibly TRBD1 for D (6 bases). Trimming took 3 bases from V and 7 from J, leaving 16 bases between them. CDR1 is KGHSH and CDR2 is LQKENI in the germline V gene. The CDR3 spans 14 residues. As DNA, the CDR3 is TGTGCCAGCTCACCGGGGGCAACCAAAGGGGAGCAGTACTTC. It codes for CASSPGATKGEQYF.

This clone was found a few times. The chain links TRBV7-9 to TRBJ2-7; 9 bases line up with TRBD1. Looked up from germline, CDR1 is SEHNR and CDR2 is FQNEAQ (reference sequence). Trimming cost V 3 bases and J 6 bases; bases outside gene matches: 6. The CDR3 sequence is 14 residues long. The CDR3 DNA reads TGTGCCAGCAGCTTTGAGACAGGGGGTGGCGAGCAGTACTTC. Translation: CASSFETGGGEQYF.

This clone has a count of ten or more. The chain combines TRBV1 with TRBJ1-2; TRBD1, the D gene given by the table, was not confirmed from the DNA. TRBV1 constitutes a pseudogene. The CDR3 is 14 residues long. The CDR3 spells CTSSQADRGGGYTF. The CDR3 coding sequence is TGCACCAGCAGCCAAGCCGACAGGGGGGGTGGCTACACCTTC.

The CDR3 here is CASSLAGVNTEAFF. The CDR3 bases are TGTGCCAGCAGCTTAGCGGGGGTGAACACTGAAGCTTTCTTT. The V and J genes are TRBV11-3 and TRBJ1-1; tentative D call: TRBD1 (5 bases). In germline, CDR1 is SGHNT, CDR2 YENEEA. The CDR3 consists of 14 residues. V lost 1 base, J lost 0 bases, and 6 bases lay in between.

This clone has a single count. The chain combines TRBV20-1 with TRBJ1-1, with unresolved D. CDR1 is DFQATT and CDR2 is SNEGSKA in the germline V gene (reference sequence). Trimming cost V 3 bases and J 7 bases, with 9 bases left between them. The CDR3 contains 11 residues. CDR3 bases: TGCAGTGCTAGCCCCGGCATTGAAGCTTTCTTT. It yields the protein CSASPGIEAFF.

The chain employs TRBV7-6 and TRBJ2-1; no firm D call. Germline V gives CDR1 SGHVS, CDR2 FNYEAQ. V lost 3 bases and J lost 3, with 9 bases in between. The CDR3 totals 14 residues. The CDR3 DNA sequence: TGTGCCAGCAGCTTGGGCCGAAACTACAATGAGCAGTTCTTC. Translated, it gives CASSLGRNYNEQFF.

This clone was observed many times. A junction boundary mismatches the germline segment, possibly from a read error. V gene TRBV7-7 combines with J gene TRBJ2-4, with a tentative D call TRBD2 (6 bases). Germline V gene lookup returns CDR1 SSHAT and CDR2 FNYEAQ (reference sequence). CDR3 length: 13 amino acids. In DNA form, the CDR3 reads TGTGCTAGCAGCTCGAGGGACGGGGGCATTCAGTACTTC. As protein: CASSSRDGGIQYF.

The CDR3 sequence: CASSLNSHSVDRLNQPQHF. The CDR3 DNA follows: TGTGCCAGCAGTCTTAACTCCCATTCCGTGGACAGGCTAAATCAGCCCCAGCATTTT. The chain is built from TRBV28 and TRBJ1-5, with 7 nucleotides matching TRBD1. There are 19 residues in the CDR3. Germline trimming cut 5 bases from V and 4 bases from J; bases unmatched to any gene: 20. The germline CDR1 and CDR2 sequences are MDHEN and SYDVKM.

The gene calls are TRBV14 and TRBJ2-3; 11 bases fit TRBD2. The CDR3 is 18 amino acids. The germline CDR1 and CDR2 sequences are SGHDN and FVKESK. Losses at the gene ends were 1 base for V and 3 bases for J; bases not matched to a gene: 9. The CDR3 protein is CASSQVFSGRAITDTQYF. The DNA for the CDR3 is TGTGCCAGCAGCCAAGTATTTAGCGGGAGGGCCATAACAGATACGCAGTATTTT.

This clone was recorded once. J is TRBJ2-2 and V is TRBV19; TRBD1 aligns across 7 bases. J lost 3 bases, V lost 6 bases, and 4 bases had no gene match. Germline V gene sequence: CDR1 LNHDA, CDR2 SQIVND (reference sequence). The CDR3 sequence is 14 residues long. CDR3 sequence reads: CASSDTGDTGELFF. As DNA, the CDR3 is TGTGCCAGTAGCGACACAGGGGACACCGGGGAGCTGTTTTTT. The entire variable domain, with the rest obtained from reference TRBV19 and TRBJ2-2, is as follows: DGGITQSPKYLFRKEGQNVTLSCEQNLNHDAMYWYRQDPGQGLRLIYYSQIVNDFQKGDIAEGYSVSREKKESFPLTVTSAQKNPTAFYLCASSDTGDTGELFFGEGSRLTVL.

J is TRBJ2-7 and V is TRBV19; D is unresolved. There are 15 residues in the CDR3. CDR1 and CDR2 (germline): LNHDA, SQIVND (reference sequence). V dropped 7 bases and J dropped 8 bases, with 24 bases sitting between them. CDR3 nucleotides: TGTGCCAGTAAAAAAGGGCTTAGCCCGACATCCAAGCAGTACTTC. It yields the protein CASKKGLSPTSKQYF.

This sequence joins TRBV10-3 and TRBJ2-7, with D possibly matching TRBD2 (6 bases). The CDR3 is 14 amino acids. Germline V gene lookup returns CDR1 ENHRY and CDR2 SYGVKD. Trimming pared 0 bases from V and 4 bases from J, leaving 10 bases between. The CDR3 region has the DNA TGTGCCATCAGTGAGTCCCGGAGCGGGTACGAGCAGTACTTC. It codes for CAISESRSGYEQYF.

V is TRBV27 and J is TRBJ1-1, with TRBD1 matching 9 bases. The V segment lost 1 base and the J segment 4 bases; nucleotides outside the gene matches: 13. CDR1 MNHEY and CDR2 SMNVEV come from the germline V gene (reference sequence). CDR3 size: 18 residues. The DNA of the CDR3 is TGTGCCAGCAGTTTATGGGTTCGACGGGACAGGGTGGCCACTGAAGCTTTCTTT. It translates to CASSLWVRRDRVATEAFF.

The chain has TRBV6-5 and TRBJ2-1; 8 nucleotides align to TRBD1. Trimming cost V 5 bases and J 4 bases; bases outside gene matches: 7. This CDR3 comprises 15 residues. Germline CDR1 is MNHEY and CDR2 is SVGAGI. DNA for the CDR3: TGTGCCAGCAGTACAGGGGGGAGTATGTACAATGAGCAGTTCTTC. Its translation: CASSTGGSMYNEQFF.

The chain has TRBV27 and TRBJ2-2; 13 bases line up with TRBD2. The CDR3 loop spans 19 amino acids. CDR1 and CDR2 from the germline V gene are MNHEY and SMNVEV (reference sequence). With V trimmed by 6 bases and J by 3 bases, 13 bases remained unmatched. The CDR3: CASRTRFRLAGGYTGELFF. The CDR3 nucleotides are TGTGCCAGCAGAACCCGATTCCGACTAGCGGGGGGATACACCGGGGAGCTGTTTTTT.

This chain links TRBV2 with TRBJ2-2; 10 positions match TRBD2. Germline CDR1 and CDR2: SNHLY and FYNNEI. V trimming: 4 bases; J trimming: 7 bases; junction bases outside the gene matches: 6. This CDR3 contains 15 residues. In DNA, the CDR3 is TGTGCCAGCAGTGGAAGCGGGGGGGCGGTCGGGGAGCTGTTTTTT. This encodes CASSGSGGAVGELFF. Full variable domain (outside the CDR3, taken from reference TRBV2 and TRBJ2-2): EPEVTQTPSHQVTQMGQEVILRCVPISNHLYFYWYRQILGQKVEFLVSFYNNEISEKSEIFDDQFSVERPDGSNFTLKIRSTKLEDSAMYFCASSGSGGAVGELFFGEGSRLTVL.

V is TRBV7-2 and J is TRBJ2-3, with 10 bases lining up with TRBD1. The CDR3 totals 17 residues. V dropped 3 bases and J dropped 9; count of bases not matched to a gene: 15. Germline-derived CDR1 and CDR2 are SGHTA and FQGNSA. The CDR3 nucleotides read TGTGCCAGCAGCTTCCGACTGGGACAGGGGCCAGTTGGAACGCAGTATTTT. Its translation: CASSFRLGQGPVGTQYF. Drawing the rest from reference TRBV7-2 and TRBJ2-3, the complete variable domain is GAGVSQSPSNKVTEKGKDVELRCDPISGHTALYWYRQSLGQGLEFLIYFQGNSAPDKSGLPSDRFSAERTGGSVSTLTIQRTQQEDSAVYLCASSFRLGQGPVGTQYFGPGTRLTVL.

This clone showed up many times. The chain carries TRBV7-9 and TRBJ2-4; 8 bases align to TRBD2. Germline values: CDR1 SEHNR, CDR2 FQNEAQ (reference sequence). Germline trimming cut 5 bases from V and 6 bases from J; bases unmatched to any gene: 3. The CDR3 extends over 13 amino acids. CDR3 coding DNA: TGTGCCAGCAGCGGACTAGCCGGAAACATTCAGTACTTC. It codes for CASSGLAGNIQYF.

This rearrangement joins TRBV28 to TRBJ2-2; the match to TRBD1 covers 10 bases. Trimming took 7 bases from V and 5 from J; bases not matched to a gene: 7. This CDR3 is 15 amino acids long. The germline CDR1 and CDR2 sequences are MDHEN and SYDVKM. The CDR3 sequence: CASTWDRGRTGELFF. CDR3 coding DNA: TGTGCCAGCACTTGGGACAGGGGTCGGACCGGGGAGCTGTTTTTT.

This clone was observed a few times. The chain uses TRBV27 and TRBJ2-4, with a weak D call TRBD1 (7 bases). The CDR3 length is 14 residues. Germline V gives CDR1 MNHEY, CDR2 SMNVEV (reference sequence). Trimming stripped 5 bases from V and 9 bases from J, with 17 bases between. DNA for the CDR3: TGTGCCAGCAGTCTCCAGTCCAGGGGGGCCATTCAGTACTTC. This gives the protein CASSLQSRGAIQYF.

The CDR3 sequence: CASGLAPGTQAGFYGYTF. CDR3 nucleotide sequence: TGTGCTAGTGGTTTGGCTCCCGGGACTCAGGCCGGTTTCTATGGCTACACCTTC. V gene TRBV12-5 combines with J gene TRBJ1-2; possible D gene TRBD1, 5 bases. This CDR3 has 18 amino acids. Per germline, CDR1 LGHNT and CDR2 FRNRAP. V was trimmed by 1 base and J by 4 bases, leaving 22 bases between them. The variable domain in full, with the rest retrieved from reference TRBV12-5 and TRBJ1-2, is DARVTQTPRHKVTEMGQEVTMRCQPILGHNTVFWYRQTMMQGLELLAYFRNRAPLDDSGMPKDRFSAEMPDATLATLKIQPSEPRDSAVYFCASGLAPGTQAGFYGYTFGSGTRLTVV.